This TCR beta chain came from a study of circulating tumor DNA in untreated peripheral T-cell lymphoma (dated by TCRdb to about 2021). Libraries came from the immunoSEQ multiplex PCR assay. The source is immuneACCESS, and TCRdb retained only in-frame sequences with V and J called. Part of the clones is not carried over; for the studies checked, unresolved V genes explain less than half of this, and the remainder is unexplained. Counted in this sample were about 9,200 clones; about three quarters of them appeared once. Around 30% of the sample belongs to the ten largest clones. Baseline tumor tissue collected before treatment was sequenced to identify tumor-specific TCR clonotypes. Next-generation sequencing of T-cell receptor sequences was used to monitor peripheral T-cell lymphoma patients receiving frontline treatment on a trial. Trimming takes 4 bases off V and 2 bases off J; junction bases not matched to a gene: 10. CDR3 length: 16 amino acids, cysteine to phenylalanine. Only CDR3 DNA remains: 48 bases, in frame from the first base. CDR1 and CDR2, per the germline V gene, are SGHNT and YENEEA.

To note about this clone: The specificity of this receptor is unknown. No per-base quality is available; no much larger clone lies one base away.

Study-wide findings and limitations: Tumor-specific clonotypes were found in over 75% of patients, coming from 86% of baseline tissues and approximately 65% of baseline serum samples.

Sequencing input: tumor tissue. The receptor was isolated from a human donor with peripheral T-cell lymphoma. The sequence is built from TRBV11-3 and TRBJ2-7, and 8 bases in between align with TRBD2. The CDR3 has the sequence CASSWGTGGEPYEQYF. Read as DNA, the sequence is TGTGCCAGCAGCTGGGGGACCGGGGGGGAGCCCTACGAGCAGTACTTC.